Shown below are 28 T cell receptor beta chains from a single sample sequenced in a study of post-analysis software for immune sequencing data. Whole-study findings and limits: Included in a set of about 5 TRBV segments more frequent in patients than controls were TRBV5-6, TRBV5-1 and TRBV20-1.

No antigen has been assigned to these receptors. Included in the TCR beta cDNA libraries were unique molecular identifiers. One entry per CDR3 protein results from TCRdb running MiXCR on the PCR reads. This table holds approximately 730,000 distinct CDR3 sequences, 46% found once. The sample taken for sequencing was blood. These receptors originate from a girl between 10 and 17 years old with multiple sclerosis.

The chain uses TRBV6-2 or TRBV6-3 and TRBJ2-7; TRBD1 aligns across 8 bases. In germline, CDR1 is MNHEY, CDR2 SVGEGT. Trimming cost V 4 bases and J 2 bases; bases outside gene matches: 7. The CDR3 runs 15 residues. CDR3 region: CASSSTGGGPYEQYF. DNA of the CDR3: TGTGCCAGCAGTTCCACAGGGGGAGGCCCCTACGAGCAGTACTTC.

The rearrangement uses TRBV25-1 and TRBJ1-1, with D tentatively TRBD1 (5 bases). CDR1 is MGHDK, CDR2 SYGVNS, per germline. The CDR3 is made up of 14 amino acids. Trimming stripped 6 bases from V and 11 bases from J, with 22 bases between. The CDR3 region is CASRHWGDLDGAFF. In DNA, the CDR3 is TGTGCCAGCAGGCACTGGGGGGACCTAGACGGCGCTTTCTTT.

V is TRBV20-1 and J is TRBJ2-4, with TRBD2 as a possible D gene (7 bases). The germline V and J ends were trimmed by 6 bases and 13 bases, with 25 bases remaining between them. CDR1 DFQATT and CDR2 SNEGSKA come from the germline V gene (reference sequence). The CDR3 consists of 14 residues. CDR3 protein: CSARGGASPPEQYF. The CDR3 DNA follows: TGCAGTGCAAGGGGGGGAGCCAGCCCTCCTGAGCAGTACTTC.

On this clonotype itself: Compared with germline, one end of the junction differs, possibly owing to a read error. The chain uses TRBV7-6 and TRBJ2-4; maybe TRBD2 (5 bases). This CDR3 is built from 13 residues. Germline CDR1 reads SGHVS; CDR2 reads FNYEAQ. CDR3: CASNLASGYGQYF. CDR3 DNA: TGTGCCAGCAACTTAGCGTCCGGCTACGGGCAGTACTTC. Combining the CDR3 with reference TRBV7-6 and TRBJ2-4 gives the whole variable domain GAGVSQSPRYKVTKRGQDVALRCDPISGHVSLYWYRQALGQGPEFLTYFNYEAQQDKSGLPNDRFSAERPEGSISTLTIQRTEQRDSAMYRCASNLASGYGQYFGAGTRLSVL.

The table lists this clonotype with a few counts. The chain uses TRBV20-1 and TRBJ2-7, with D possibly matching TRBD2 (6 bases). The V gene's germline CDR1 is DFQATT and CDR2 SNEGSKA (reference sequence). CDR3 length: 15 amino acids. The V and J ends lost 2 bases and 5 bases respectively, with 19 bases between them. The CDR3, as DNA: TGCAGTGCTAGAAGTTCGCCCGGGAGTCGGGACGAGCAGTACTTC. This encodes CSARSSPGSRDEQYF.

This clonotype was recorded only once. The chain recombines TRBV7-9 with TRBJ1-1; D not resolved. The CDR3 spans 14 residues. V lost 4 bases and J 4 bases, leaving 13 bases between the germline ends. Germline lookup yields CDR1 SEHNR and CDR2 FQNEAQ (reference sequence). This chain's CDR3 is CASSSEGSGTEAFF. The CDR3 DNA reads as TGTGCCAGCAGCTCGGAGGGTTCGGGCACTGAAGCTTTCTTT.

The rearrangement joins TRBV4-2 to TRBJ1-1; 8 positions match TRBD1. The CDR3 consists of 17 residues. V lost 1 base to trimming and J lost 0 bases; unmatched junction nucleotides: 7. CDR1 and CDR2 (germline): LGHNA, YNFKEQ. The CDR3 is CASSQVTGTGLNTEAFF. CDR3 sequence (DNA): TGTGCCAGCAGCCAAGTGACCGGGACAGGACTGAACACTGAAGCTTTCTTT.

This chain joins TRBV11-2 and TRBJ2-5; TRBD2 might be the D (6 bases). V lost 5 bases to trimming and J lost 9 bases, with 16 bases between them. CDR3 size: 13 residues. Germline V CDR1 and CDR2: SGHAT, FQNNGV. In DNA, the CDR3 is TGTGCCAGCAGCCCACGCCCGGGGGAGGCCCAGTACTTC. Translated, it gives CASSPRPGEAQYF.

The rearrangement joins TRBV27 to TRBJ1-5; D is unresolved. Deletions cut 2 bases from V and 6 bases from J, with 11 bases between. The CDR3 loop spans 14 amino acids. Germline lookup yields CDR1 MNHEY and CDR2 SMNVEV (reference sequence). CDR3 sequence (DNA): TGTGCCAGCAGTTTAAAATATGGTGTTCAGCCCCAGCATTTT. Its translation is CASSLKYGVQPQHF.

This clonotype was detected only once. The rearrangement uses TRBV29-1 and TRBJ2-1; D might be TRBD2 (5 bases). CDR1 is SQVTM and CDR2 is ANQGSEA in the germline V gene. This CDR3 is 13 amino acids long. Trimming took 4 bases from V and 6 from J, leaving 13 bases between them. In DNA form, the CDR3 reads TGCAGCGTTGGTTACGGGAAAAGCAATGAGCAGTTCTTC. Translating gives CSVGYGKSNEQFF.

This rearrangement joins TRBV28 to TRBJ2-7, with TRBD1 matching over 10 bases. This CDR3 contains 15 residues. V lost 2 bases to trimming and J lost 2 bases; unmatched junction nucleotides: 3. Germline-derived CDR1 and CDR2 are MDHEN and SYDVKM. DNA of the CDR3: TGTGCCAGCAGTTTAGGGACAGGGGCCGCCTACGAGCAGTACTTC. It yields the protein CASSLGTGAAYEQYF.

This clonotype was found a few times. V gene TRBV20-1 combines with J gene TRBJ2-3; TRBD2 aligns across 12 bases. Germline V gene lookup returns CDR1 DFQATT and CDR2 SNEGSKA (reference sequence). The CDR3 has 14 amino acids. Trimming took 3 bases from V and 5 from J; bases not matched to a gene: 3. This chain's CDR3 is CSASLAGGRDTQYF. DNA of the CDR3: TGCAGTGCTAGTCTAGCGGGAGGGCGAGATACGCAGTATTTT.

This chain uses TRBV9 with TRBJ1-2; a weak D match, TRBD1 (5 bases). This CDR3 has 11 amino acids. Germline V gene sequence: CDR1 SGDLS, CDR2 YYNGEE. The V end was cut by 4 bases, the J end by 7 bases, with 8 bases between. The CDR3 sequence: CASSSRAGYTF. DNA of the CDR3: TGTGCCAGCAGCTCCAGGGCTGGCTACACCTTC.

The V and J genes are TRBV27 and TRBJ2-3; D may be TRBD2 (6 bases). Between the trimmed V and J ends, which lost 2 bases and 3 bases, there was a span of 15 bases. The CDR3 loop spans 16 amino acids. The germline V gene has CDR1 MNHEY and CDR2 SMNVEV (reference sequence). In DNA, the CDR3 is TGTGCCAGCAGTTTAGTCGTCGGGGGAGCTACAGATACGCAGTATTTT. Translation: CASSLVVGGATDTQYF.

The V call is TRBV28, the J call TRBJ2-1, with 7 bases lining up with TRBD2. The germline V gene encodes CDR1 MDHEN and CDR2 SYDVKM. With 11 bases clipped from V and 6 bases from J, the junction kept 16 bases outside the gene matches. This CDR3 contains 15 residues. The chain's CDR3 is CAGGAGPTRPNEQFF. CDR3 in DNA: TGTGCCGGCGGAGCGGGACCCACAAGGCCCAATGAGCAGTTCTTC.

This clonotype was seen more than once but under ten times. The chain uses TRBV20-1 and TRBJ2-1; 10 bases line up with TRBD2. The CDR3 is 14 residues long. The J segment lost 3 bases and the V segment lost 5 bases, leaving 4 bases of the junction unmatched. Germline CDR1 is DFQATT and CDR2 is SNEGSKA (reference sequence). Written as DNA, the CDR3 is TGCAGTGCTCTTCAGCGGGAGGGCTACAATGAGCAGTTCTTC. It codes for CSALQREGYNEQFF.

V usage is TRBV12-3 or TRBV12-4 and J usage is TRBJ2-7; 7 bases are a match to TRBD1. CDR3 length: 15 amino acids. After removal of 6 bases from V and 7 bases from J, the junction contained 15 bases not matched to a gene. The CDR3 reads CASRGQRSMLREQYF. The CDR3, as DNA: TGTGCCAGCAGGGGACAGAGAAGTATGCTACGGGAGCAGTACTTC.

The V gene is TRBV28, the J gene TRBJ2-5; D perhaps matches TRBD1 (5 bases). The germline V gene has CDR1 MDHEN and CDR2 SYDVKM. The CDR3 runs to 15 residues. Deletions cut 5 bases from V and 3 bases from J, with 16 bases between. The CDR3 nucleotides read TGTGCCAGCAGTCCCCAAAGGGTAGGGGAAGAGACCCAGTACTTC. As protein: CASSPQRVGEETQYF.

J is TRBJ1-5 and V is TRBV7-9; D possibly corresponds to TRBD1 (6 bases). The V gene lost 1 base and the J gene lost 5 bases, with 21 bases spanning the gap. The CDR3 extends over 18 amino acids. Germline V gene sequence: CDR1 SEHNR, CDR2 FQNEAQ (reference sequence). CDR3 residues: CASSLGWGHRYPDQPQHF. In DNA, the CDR3 is TGTGCCAGCAGCTTAGGGTGGGGGCACCGATATCCGGATCAGCCCCAGCATTTT.

The DNA for the CDR3 is TGTGCCAGCAGTTTACTCGGCAGTATGAACACTGAAGCTTTCTTT. Its protein is CASSLLGSMNTEAFF. The chain links TRBV12-3 or TRBV12-4 to TRBJ1-1; D gene ambiguous. This CDR3 spans 15 amino acids. The V end was cut by 2 bases, the J end by 0 bases, with 10 bases between.

The rearrangement joins TRBV20-1 to TRBJ2-4; no reliable D call. Matching the DNA end better, TRBJ2-7 makes the J call doubtful. Germline V gene data show CDR1 as DFQATT and CDR2 as SNEGSKA (reference sequence). The CDR3 is made up of 13 amino acids. Here the CDR3 DNA reads TGCAGTGCTCTGGACGCCAGCCGAAGCGAGCAGTACTTC. This encodes CSALDASRSEQYF.

Only a few counts were recorded for this clonotype. J is TRBJ2-1 and V is TRBV20-1; 16 nucleotides line up with TRBD2. Looked up from germline, CDR1 is DFQATT and CDR2 is SNEGSKA (reference sequence). This CDR3 is 14 amino acids long. After removal of 6 bases from V and 12 bases from J, the junction contained 8 bases not matched to a gene. CDR3 region: CSAYRGLAGGRQFF. CDR3 DNA sequence: TGCAGTGCCTACAGGGGACTAGCGGGAGGGCGGCAGTTCTTC.

This chain connects TRBV29-1 to TRBJ1-2; TRBD1 matches at 9 bases. The germline V gene has CDR1 SQVTM and CDR2 ANQGSEA. V trimming: 2 bases; J trimming: 2 bases; junction bases outside the gene matches: 9. This CDR3 is 16 amino acids long. The CDR3 DNA follows: TGCAGCGTTGAAACACCCGGGACAGGGAGGAACTATGGCTACACCTTC. Residues: CSVETPGTGRNYGYTF. Full variable domain (outside the CDR3, taken from reference TRBV29-1 and TRBJ1-2): SAVISQKPSRDICQRGTSLTIQCQVDSQVTMMFWYRQQPGQSLTLIATANQGSEATYESGFVIDKFPISRPNLTFSTLTVSNMSPEDSSIYLCSVETPGTGRNYGYTFGSGTRLTVV.

The V call is TRBV5-1, the J call TRBJ2-1; TRBD2 aligns across 8 bases. J was trimmed by 6 bases and V by 0 bases; bases with no gene match: 8. Germline-derived CDR1 and CDR2 are SGHRS and YFSETQ. The CDR3 length is 16 residues. The CDR3 DNA reads as TGCGCCAGCAGCTTGGCCAACGGGAGGGCCTCCAATGAGCAGTTCTTC. Protein sequence: CASSLANGRASNEQFF.

V gene TRBV28 combines with J gene TRBJ1-5; D uncertain. This CDR3 is 14 amino acids long. The V end lost 7 bases, the J end lost 0 bases, and 10 bases lay between the germline ends. Germline V gene lookup returns CDR1 MDHEN and CDR2 SYDVKM. As DNA, the CDR3 is TGTGCCAGCAATCCTCAGTATAGCAATCAGCCCCAGCATTTT. Translating gives CASNPQYSNQPQHF.

The chain uses TRBV12-2 and TRBJ2-5. TRBV12-2 corresponds to a pseudogene. This CDR3 spans 14 amino acids. The CDR3 sequence: CASRCVQSQETQYF. The CDR3 bases are TGTGCAAGTCGCTGCGTACAGTCACAAGAGACCCAGTACTTC.

The chain is built from TRBV28 and TRBJ1-6; D uncertain. The germline CDR1 and CDR2 sequences are MDHEN and SYDVKM. Trimming cost V 7 bases and J 10 bases, with 11 bases left between them. This CDR3 is 12 amino acids long. The CDR3, as DNA: TGTGCCAGCACAGAGGCCGGCTCACCCCTCCACTTT. Protein sequence: CASTEAGSPLHF.

The chain recombines TRBV7-3 with TRBJ2-5, with a possible D match to TRBD2 (5 bases). Germline V gene sequence: CDR1 SGHTA, CDR2 FQGTGA. The CDR3 is 15 residues long. V lost 3 bases, J lost 1 base, and 12 bases lay in between. CDR3 protein: CASSFGWGAQETQYF. As DNA, the CDR3 is TGTGCCAGCAGCTTTGGCTGGGGAGCCCAAGAGACCCAGTACTTC.